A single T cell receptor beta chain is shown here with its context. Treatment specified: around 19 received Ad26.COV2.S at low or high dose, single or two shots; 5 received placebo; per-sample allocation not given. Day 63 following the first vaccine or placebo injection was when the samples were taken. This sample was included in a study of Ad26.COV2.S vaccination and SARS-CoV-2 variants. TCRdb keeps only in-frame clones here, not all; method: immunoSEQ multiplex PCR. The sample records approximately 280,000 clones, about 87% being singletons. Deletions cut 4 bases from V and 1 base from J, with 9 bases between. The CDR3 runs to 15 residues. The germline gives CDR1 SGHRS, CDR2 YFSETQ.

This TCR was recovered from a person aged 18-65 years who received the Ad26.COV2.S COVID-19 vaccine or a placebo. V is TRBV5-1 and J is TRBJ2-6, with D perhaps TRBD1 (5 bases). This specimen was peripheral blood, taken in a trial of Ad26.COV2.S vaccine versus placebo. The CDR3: CASSPGQSGANVLTF. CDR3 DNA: TGCGCCAGCAGCCCCGGACAATCTGGGGCCAACGTCCTGACTTTC.